This record looks at one T cell receptor (beta chain) sequence and its context. Its antigen remains unidentified. The data stem from a study of T cell responses to AZD1222 COVID-19 vaccine. The CDR3 is 11 residues long. V lost 6 bases and J 4 bases, leaving 4 bases between the germline ends. Clones were read by immunoSEQ multiplex PCR, and TCRdb kept only the in-frame ones, dropping some. Of fewer than 90,000 clones listed, roughly 90% are singletons. Study-wide findings and caveats: Unmutated regions of variants are reportedly targeted by nearly half of spike-specific TCRs. Mapped onto spike, vaccine-associated CD4 TCRs spanned it and were dominant at 160-218 and 743-854.

The sequencing here drew on peripheral blood, taken on day 0 of AZD1222 vaccination. This clonotype was obtained from an adult in good health. The chain recombines TRBV12-3 or TRBV12-4 with TRBJ1-5; D is ambiguous. This chain's CDR3 is CASSQNQPQHF. The CDR3 nucleotides read TGTGCCAGCAGCCAAAATCAGCCCCAGCATTTT.